This T cell receptor (beta chain) was sequenced during a study of blood T cell repertoires in COVID-19. Clones were read by immunoSEQ multiplex PCR, and TCRdb kept only the in-frame ones, dropping some. The table has around 160,000 clones, roughly four fifths seen once. Material for sequencing was peripheral blood. The clonotype comes from a woman older than 75 with acute or convalescent COVID-19.

This CDR3 reads CASSLASGSGYEQYF. DNA for the CDR3: TGCGCCAGCAGCTTGGCCAGCGGGAGCGGATACGAGCAGTACTTC. V gene TRBV5-1 combines with J gene TRBJ2-7; 8 nucleotides line up with TRBD2. The length of the CDR3 is 15 residues. CDR1 and CDR2 (germline): SGHRS, YFSETQ. V gave up 0 bases and J gave up 4 bases; unmatched junction bases: 6.